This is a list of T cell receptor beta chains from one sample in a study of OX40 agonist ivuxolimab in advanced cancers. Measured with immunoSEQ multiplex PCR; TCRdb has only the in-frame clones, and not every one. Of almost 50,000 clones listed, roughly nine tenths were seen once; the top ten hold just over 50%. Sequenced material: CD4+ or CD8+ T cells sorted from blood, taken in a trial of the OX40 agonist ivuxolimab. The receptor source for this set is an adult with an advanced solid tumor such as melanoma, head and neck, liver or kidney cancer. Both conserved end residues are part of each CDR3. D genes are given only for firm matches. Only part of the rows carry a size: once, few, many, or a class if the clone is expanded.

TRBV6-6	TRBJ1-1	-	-	TGTGCCAGCAGTTACGGCCCCGAAGCTTTCTTT	CASSYGPEAFF
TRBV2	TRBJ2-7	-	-	TGTGCCAGCAGTGTGAGGGGACGGACCTACGAGCAGTACTTC	CASSVRGRTYEQYF
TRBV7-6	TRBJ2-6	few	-	TGTGCCAGCAGCTTAGTTTGGGGGGACGGGGCCAACGTCCTGACTTTC	CASSLVWGDGANVLTF
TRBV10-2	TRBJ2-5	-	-	TGCGCCAGCAGTGAGTCGAGGTCCCAGGGCGTGACCCAGTACTTC	CASSESRSQGVTQYF
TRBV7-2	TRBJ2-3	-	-	TGTGCCAGCAGCTTAGGTACAGATACGCAGTATTTT	CASSLGTDTQYF
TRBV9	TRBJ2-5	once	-	TGTGCCAGCAGCGTAGACCCACAAGAGACCCAGTACTTC	CASSVDPQETQYF
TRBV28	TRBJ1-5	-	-	TGTGCCAGCAGTTTTGCGGGGAGACGGAGCAATCAGCCCCAGCATTTT	CASSFAGRRSNQPQHF
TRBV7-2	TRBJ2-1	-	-	TGTGCCAGCAGCTTAGATTGGGCTGAGCAGTTCTTC	CASSLDWAEQFF
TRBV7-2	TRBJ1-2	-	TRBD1	TGTGCCAGCAGCTTATGGCAGGGGGCTAACTATGGCTACACCTTC	CASSLWQGANYGYTF
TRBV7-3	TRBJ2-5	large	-	TGTGCCAGCAGCTTGAGGGGGACCCAGTACTTC	CASSLRGTQYF
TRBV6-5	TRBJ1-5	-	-	TGTGCCAGCAGTTACTTGGGTTATGATCAGCCCCAGCATTTT	CASSYLGYDQPQHF
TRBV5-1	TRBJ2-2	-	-	TGCGCCAGCAGCTTTACGGCGGGGAACACCGGGGAGCTGTTTTTT	CASSFTAGNTGELFF
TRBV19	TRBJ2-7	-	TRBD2	TGTGCCAGTAGTTCGGTAGCGGGAGTTCGGGAGCAGTACTTC	CASSSVAGVREQYF
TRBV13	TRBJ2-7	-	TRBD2	TGTGCCAGCAGCTCCCTAGCTAGCGGGAGCTCCTACGAGCAGTACTTC	CASSSLASGSSYEQYF
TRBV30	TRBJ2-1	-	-	TGTGCCTGGAGTGTCTTCGGGGGCAATGAGCAGTTCTTC	CAWSVFGGNEQFF
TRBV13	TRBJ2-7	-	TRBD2	TGTGCCAGCAGCTTAGGCCGGGGACTATACGAGCAGTACTTC	CASSLGRGLYEQYF
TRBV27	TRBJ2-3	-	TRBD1	TGTGCCAGCAGTCTTCAGGGGGCCGGTACGCAGTATTTT	CASSLQGAGTQYF
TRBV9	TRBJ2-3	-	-	TGTGCCAGCAGCGTAGGGGGGAAAGGTACGGATACGCAGTATTTT	CASSVGGKGTDTQYF
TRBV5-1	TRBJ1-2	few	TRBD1	TGCGCCAGTGACCCGGGACAGGGGGATGGCTACACCTTC	CASDPGQGDGYTF
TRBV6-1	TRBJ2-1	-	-	TGTGCCAGCCGGGCCCCAGGGTATGGGGGTGAGCAGTTCTTC	CASRAPGYGGEQFF
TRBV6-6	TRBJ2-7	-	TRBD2	TGTGCCAGCAGTTACTCGAGCGGGGGCGGGGAGCAGTACTTC	CASSYSSGGGEQYF
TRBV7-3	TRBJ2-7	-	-	TGTGCCAGCAGCTTTGGAAGGGAGCAGTACTTC	CASSFGREQYF
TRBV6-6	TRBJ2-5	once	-	TGTGCCAGCAGGAGGAGCCAAGAGACCCAGTACTTC	CASRRSQETQYF
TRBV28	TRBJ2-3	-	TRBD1	TGTGCCAGCAGTTGGGGGACAGGGAACACAGATACGCAGTATTTT	CASSWGTGNTDTQYF
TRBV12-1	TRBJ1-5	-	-	TGTGCCAGCAGCTTTCGGACAGGTAATCAGCCCCAGCATTTT	CASSFRTGNQPQHF
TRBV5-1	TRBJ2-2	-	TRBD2	TGCGCCAGCAGCTTGGCCAGCGGGGCCGGGGAGCTGTTTTTT	CASSLASGAGELFF
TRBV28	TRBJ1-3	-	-	TGTGCCAGCAGTTTGGATGCTAGCTCTGGAAACACCATATATTTT	CASSLDASSGNTIYF
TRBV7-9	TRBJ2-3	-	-	TGTGCCAGCAGCGTCAGCTCCACAGATACGCAGTATTTT	CASSVSSTDTQYF
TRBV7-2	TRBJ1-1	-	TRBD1	TGTGCCAGCAGCTTAGCGACAGGGGTAAGAGGGTACACTGAAGCTTTCTTT	CASSLATGVRGYTEAFF